The 29 T cell receptor beta chains in this list originate from one sample, sequenced in a study of blood T cell repertoires in COVID-19. Method: immunoSEQ multiplex PCR; TCRdb's copy keeps in-frame clones and lacks some. Among about 350,000 clones listed, 87% were seen once. Input material: PBMCs or T cells enriched from blood (not recorded which). The receptor source for this set is a woman under 40 who had recovered from COVID-19.

CDR3: CASSVGSLGLGLAEQYF. The CDR3 DNA sequence: TGTGCCAGCAGCGTAGGAAGTTTGGGCTTGGGTCTCGCCGAGCAGTACTTC. V gene TRBV9 combines with J gene TRBJ2-7; D remains ambiguous. CDR1 is SGDLS and CDR2 is YYNGEE in the germline V gene. The CDR3 consists of 17 residues. Trimming removed 0 bases at V and 6 bases at J, with 22 bases between.

This clone was counted a few times. The J gene is TRBJ1-2, the V gene TRBV2; TRBD1 is a possible D gene (5 bases). There are 14 residues in the CDR3. Germline CDR1 is SNHLY and CDR2 is FYNNEI. V was clipped by 7 bases and J by 8 bases, with 20 bases between them. The CDR3 bases are TGTGCCAGCACCCCCCGCGGGGCGTCAGGGGGCTACACCTTC. It translates to CASTPRGASGGYTF.

The J gene is TRBJ2-3, the V gene TRBV29-1; no definite D call. This CDR3 is 15 amino acids long. The germline V gene encodes CDR1 SQVTM and CDR2 ANQGSEA. V was shortened by 0 bases and J by 4 bases, with 14 bases between the two germline ends. CDR3 in amino acids: CSVEEVSNQPDTQYF. DNA for the CDR3: TGCAGCGTTGAAGAAGTTAGCAACCAGCCAGATACGCAGTATTTT.

This clone came up once. V usage is TRBV7-2 and J usage is TRBJ2-7; 8 bases are a match to TRBD1. There are 15 residues in the CDR3. V dropped 3 bases and J dropped 6; count of bases not matched to a gene: 10. Germline lookup yields CDR1 SGHTA and CDR2 FQGNSA. The DNA of the CDR3 is TGTGCCAGCAGCTTGGGTGGGGCAGGGGGCGGCGAGCAGTACTTC. It specifies CASSLGGAGGGEQYF. Full variable domain (outside the CDR3, taken from reference TRBV7-2 and TRBJ2-7): GAGVSQSPSNKVTEKGKDVELRCDPISGHTALYWYRQSLGQGLEFLIYFQGNSAPDKSGLPSDRFSAERTGGSVSTLTIQRTQQEDSAVYLCASSLGGAGGGEQYFGPGTRLTVT.

The chain has TRBV7-2 and TRBJ1-6; perhaps TRBD1 as D (6 bases). Germline V lookup: CDR1 SGHTA, CDR2 FQGNSA. The CDR3 contains 14 residues. V was pared by 5 bases and J by 5 bases, with 10 bases between. In nucleotides, the CDR3 is TGTGCCAGCAGCCACCAGGGGAATAATTCACCCCTCCACTTT. Residues: CASSHQGNNSPLHF. Full variable domain (remainder filled in from reference TRBV7-2 and TRBJ1-6): GAGVSQSPSNKVTEKGKDVELRCDPISGHTALYWYRQSLGQGLEFLIYFQGNSAPDKSGLPSDRFSAERTGGSVSTLTIQRTQQEDSAVYLCASSHQGNNSPLHFGNGTRLTVT.

This chain connects TRBV3-1 (or the pseudogene TRBV3-2) to TRBJ1-5; D remains unclear. V was shortened by 1 base and J by 0 bases, with 10 bases between the two germline ends. There are 16 residues in the CDR3. The germline V gene has CDR1 LGHDT and CDR2 YNNKEL (reference sequence). As DNA, the CDR3 is TGTGCCAGCAGCCAAGGGGCACAAGTTAGCAATCAGCCCCAGCATTTT. Amino acid sequence: CASSQGAQVSNQPQHF.

CDR3 coding DNA: TGTGCCAGCAGCCATGGACAGACTAATGAAAAACTGTTTTTT. Translation gives CASSHGQTNEKLFF. The chain employs TRBV7-9 and TRBJ1-4, with a possible D match to TRBD1 (6 bases). V lost 5 bases to trimming and J lost 2 bases, with 9 bases between them. The germline CDR1 and CDR2 sequences are SEHNR and FQNEAQ (reference sequence). The CDR3 loop spans 14 amino acids.

The V gene is TRBV29-1, the J gene TRBJ1-4; perhaps TRBD1 as D (5 bases). CDR1 is SQVTM, CDR2 ANQGSEA, per germline. The length of the CDR3 is 16 residues. V was trimmed by 1 base and J by 0 bases, leaving 12 bases between them. CDR3 region: CSVEVGRGATNEKLFF. CDR3 sequence (DNA): TGCAGCGTTGAAGTTGGGCGGGGGGCAACTAATGAAAAACTGTTTTTT.

The chain combines TRBV30 with TRBJ1-5, with D possibly being TRBD1 (6 bases). V was trimmed by 1 base and J by 0 bases, leaving 16 bases between them. CDR1 is GTSNPN and CDR2 is SVGIG in the germline V gene (reference sequence). The CDR3 consists of 17 residues. The CDR3 is CAWSAERGGYSNQPQHF. Written as DNA, the CDR3 is TGTGCCTGGAGTGCGGAAAGGGGGGGTTATAGCAATCAGCCCCAGCATTTT.

This chain uses TRBV6-2 or TRBV6-3 with TRBJ1-5; TRBD1 might be the D (5 bases). The CDR3 loop spans 18 amino acids. The germline V gene encodes CDR1 MNHEY and CDR2 SVGEGT. The V and J ends lost 0 bases and 0 bases respectively, with 15 bases between them. CDR3 region: CASSYSIMTAYSNQPQHF. For the CDR3, the DNA is TGTGCCAGCAGTTACTCGATTATGACAGCTTATAGCAATCAGCCCCAGCATTTT.

The genes are TRBV6-5 and TRBJ1-5; 8 bases map to TRBD1. There are 15 residues in the CDR3. Germline CDR1 and CDR2: MNHEY and SVGAGI. With V trimmed by 6 bases and J by 2 bases, 6 bases remained unmatched. The DNA for the CDR3 is TGTGCCAGCAGGACAGGGGCCGGGGGCAATCAGCCCCAGCATTTT. Protein sequence: CASRTGAGGNQPQHF.

This clone was observed a handful of times. The chain uses TRBV7-2 and TRBJ1-2, with D unclear. Trimming removed 1 base at V and 5 bases at J, with 17 bases between. CDR1 is SGHTA and CDR2 is FQGNSA in the germline V gene. This CDR3 spans 16 amino acids. CDR3 residues: CASSLVSGTVWYGYTF. As DNA, the CDR3 is TGTGCCAGCAGCTTAGTATCGGGTACGGTCTGGTATGGCTACACCTTC.

The rearrangement links TRBV7-9 to TRBJ2-5; the D gene is possibly TRBD1 (6 bases). V was shortened by 1 base and J by 1 base, with 16 bases between the two germline ends. The CDR3 length is 17 residues. Germline V gives CDR1 SEHNR, CDR2 FQNEAQ (reference sequence). CDR3 region: CASSLGRPGHLQETQYF. DNA for the CDR3: TGTGCCAGCAGCTTAGGTCGTCCGGGACACCTCCAAGAGACCCAGTACTTC.

This chain links TRBV3-1 (or the pseudogene TRBV3-2) with TRBJ1-1; D not resolved. From germline, CDR1 is LGHDT and CDR2 YNNKEL (reference sequence). Trimming took 3 bases from V and 1 from J, leaving 6 bases between them. The CDR3 runs 13 residues. The CDR3 nucleotides read TGTGCCAGCAGCCAGGAGTCGAACACTGAAGCTTTCTTT. Translation gives CASSQESNTEAFF.

This chain connects TRBV5-1 to TRBJ1-2; 8 bases map to TRBD1. This CDR3 comprises 13 residues. The germline CDR1 and CDR2 sequences are SGHRS and YFSETQ. Losses at the gene ends were 3 bases for V and 7 bases for J; bases not matched to a gene: 5. The CDR3 spells CASSSGQASGYTF. The CDR3 DNA is TGCGCCAGCAGCTCGGGACAGGCAAGTGGCTACACCTTC.

A remark on this clone: Mismatch with germline at one junction end may stem from a read error. This chain connects TRBV19 to TRBJ2-4; D is possibly TRBD1 (6 bases). The germline V gene encodes CDR1 LNHDA and CDR2 SQIVND (reference sequence). The CDR3 runs to 15 residues. The CDR3 here is CASSINSGSLQGKVF. The CDR3 nucleotides read TGTGCCAGTAGTATTAACTCTGGGTCTTTGCAGGGGAAGGTCTTC.

This rearrangement joins TRBV5-1 to TRBJ2-1; 14 bases agree with TRBD2. CDR1 is SGHRS and CDR2 is YFSETQ in the germline V gene. The J segment lost 7 bases and the V segment lost 2 bases, leaving 8 bases of the junction unmatched. The length of the CDR3 is 17 residues. CDR3 sequence (DNA): TGCGCCAGCAGCTTCGGACTAGCGGGGGGAAATGGAAATGAGCAGTTCTTC. This codes for CASSFGLAGGNGNEQFF.

The genes are TRBV24-1 and TRBJ2-3; 9 bases map to TRBD1. The germline V gene has CDR1 KGHDR and CDR2 SFDVKD. The CDR3 has 17 amino acids. The V segment lost 4 bases and the J segment 1 base; nucleotides outside the gene matches: 8. CDR3 nucleotide sequence: TGTGCCACCAGTGACCTTGGACAGGGGACGGGCACAGATACGCAGTATTTT. Its protein is CATSDLGQGTGTDTQYF.

The V call is TRBV27, the J call TRBJ2-2; 10 nucleotides agree with TRBD2. With 2 bases clipped from V and 6 bases from J, the junction kept 18 bases outside the gene matches. CDR1 and CDR2 from the germline V gene are MNHEY and SMNVEV (reference sequence). The CDR3 loop spans 20 amino acids. In DNA form, the CDR3 reads TGTGCCAGCAGTTTACTCCCCTCGGGGGGGCCTAGCGGGGGCCCCGGGGAGCTGTTTTTT. This codes for CASSLLPSGGPSGGPGELFF.

The chain joins TRBV30 to TRBJ2-3; TRBD1 agrees at 11 bases. Trimming cost V 5 bases and J 6 bases; bases outside gene matches: 4. This CDR3 comprises 13 residues. Germline CDR1 reads GTSNPN; CDR2 reads SVGIG (reference sequence). DNA of the CDR3: TGTGCCTGGGGACAGGGGGCGAGGGATACGCAGTATTTT. Its protein product is CAWGQGARDTQYF.

This clone was seen only a few times. The chain employs TRBV5-1 and TRBJ2-1; 9 nucleotides match TRBD1. This CDR3 has 18 residues. Trimming at V came to 4 bases and at J to 4 bases, leaving 15 bases not matched to a gene. Germline CDR1 is SGHRS and CDR2 is YFSETQ. This CDR3 is CASSRVTNRGPRYNEQFF. The DNA for the CDR3 is TGCGCCAGCAGCCGAGTGACTAACAGGGGGCCCCGTTACAATGAGCAGTTCTTC.

This sequence joins TRBV28 and TRBJ1-3, with TRBD1 as a possible D gene (5 bases). Germline values: CDR1 MDHEN, CDR2 SYDVKM. V lost 7 bases, J lost 0 bases, and 16 bases lay in between. The CDR3 contains 16 residues. CDR3 residues: CASTPNRLSSGNTIYF. CDR3 DNA: TGTGCCAGCACCCCAAACAGGCTCTCCTCTGGAAACACCATATATTTT.

This clone showed up just a few times. The chain joins TRBV27 to TRBJ1-5; D is ambiguous. This CDR3 comprises 15 residues. Germline loops: CDR1 MNHEY, CDR2 SMNVEV (reference sequence). V was cut by 5 bases and J by 7 bases, with 18 bases left in between. The DNA for the CDR3 is TGTGCCAGCAGTCAAGGTAGAACTTTCGGGCAGCCCCAGCATTTT. It yields the protein CASSQGRTFGQPQHF.

This chain connects TRBV7-9 to TRBJ1-4, with 7 bases fitting TRBD1. CDR3 size: 13 residues. Losses at the gene ends were 2 bases for V and 7 bases for J; bases not matched to a gene: 1. In germline, CDR1 is SEHNR, CDR2 FQNEAQ (reference sequence). CDR3 sequence reads: CASSLSGGEKLFF. The CDR3 DNA reads as TGTGCCAGCAGCTTATCAGGGGGTGAAAAACTGTTTTTT.

This chain joins TRBV19 and TRBJ1-5; D perhaps matches TRBD1 (6 bases). The CDR3 length is 18 residues. The germline V gene encodes CDR1 LNHDA and CDR2 SQIVND (reference sequence). Trimming took 7 bases from V and 3 from J, leaving 25 bases between them. CDR3 sequence (DNA): TGTGCCAGTACCACTAATCCAAACAGGGAGGGATTCAATCAGCCCCAGCATTTT. Protein: CASTTNPNREGFNQPQHF.

The chain employs TRBV7-9 and TRBJ2-3; perhaps TRBD2 as D (6 bases). V was pared by 3 bases and J by 2 bases, with 9 bases between. The CDR3 totals 14 residues. Per the germline V gene, CDR1 is SEHNR and CDR2 is FQNEAQ (reference sequence). The CDR3 region is CASSLGGITDTQYF. The DNA of the CDR3 is TGTGCCAGCAGCTTGGGCGGGATCACAGATACGCAGTATTTT.

The chain couples TRBV20-1 to TRBJ2-3; D is unresolved. The V gene's germline CDR1 is DFQATT and CDR2 SNEGSKA (reference sequence). Trimming took 5 bases from V and 4 from J, leaving 7 bases between them. The length of the CDR3 is 11 residues. DNA of the CDR3: TGCAGTGCTCTAGTCGCAGATACGCAGTATTTT. This sequence encodes CSALVADTQYF.

The chain links TRBV1 to TRBJ2-1; TRBD2 reflects the table's D call only, with no check against the DNA. TRBV1 is noted as a pseudogene. The CDR3 sequence is 14 residues long. The CDR3 nucleotides are TGCACCAGCAGGTCCGGGACTACCTACAATGAGCAGTTCTTC. It codes for CTSRSGTTYNEQFF.

This clone appeared a single time. The J gene is TRBJ1-6, the V gene TRBV9; no definite D call. The ends were cut back, 0 bases at V and 7 bases at J, with 11 bases in the middle. Germline values: CDR1 SGDLS, CDR2 YYNGEE. The CDR3 is 15 residues long. In nucleotides, the CDR3 is TGTGCCAGCAGCGTAGAAGGGAGAAACAATTCACCCCTCCACTTT. Translated, it gives CASSVEGRNNSPLHF.